A single sample gave rise to the 26 T cell receptor beta chains below, sequenced in a study of blood T cell repertoires in COVID-19. Only in-frame clones appear in the TCRdb table, and some are missing; sequencing was by immunoSEQ multiplex PCR. This sample has about 280,000 clones; about four fifths occur once, and the top ten carry 8% to 9.5%. Sequenced: peripheral blood. These receptors were collected from a woman aged 45-60 years who had recovered from COVID-19.

This chain uses TRBV3-1 (or the pseudogene TRBV3-2) with TRBJ2-7; TRBD2 matches 8 bases. Trimming took 2 bases from V and 2 from J; bases not matched to a gene: 5. CDR1 is LGHDT and CDR2 is YNNKEL in the germline V gene (reference sequence). This CDR3 is built from 15 residues. The CDR3 DNA reads as TGTGCCAGCAGCCAATTCGCGGGGGGAACCTACGAGCAGTACTTC. This codes for CASSQFAGGTYEQYF.

This rearrangement joins TRBV12-3 or TRBV12-4 to TRBJ2-3, with no clear D. V gave up 4 bases and J gave up 1 base, with 6 bases separating them. CDR3 length: 13 residues. CDR3 residues: CASSSIGTDTQYF. The DNA of the CDR3 is TGTGCCAGCAGTTCCATTGGCACAGATACGCAGTATTTT.

The chain is built from TRBV7-9 and TRBJ2-3; TRBD1 matches at 7 bases. CDR3 length: 15 residues. J was trimmed by 5 bases and V by 0 bases; bases with no gene match: 5. Germline values: CDR1 SEHNR, CDR2 FQNEAQ (reference sequence). CDR3 nucleotides: TGTGCCAGCAGCTTAGCGACAGGGCCGGGAGATACGCAGTATTTT. As protein: CASSLATGPGDTQYF. Full variable domain (outside the CDR3, taken from reference TRBV7-9 and TRBJ2-3): DTGVSQNPRHKITKRGQNVTFRCDPISEHNRLYWYRQTLGQGPEFLTYFQNEAQLEKSRLLSDRFSAERPKGSFSTLEIQRTEQGDSAMYLCASSLATGPGDTQYFGPGTRLTVL.

J is TRBJ1-1 and V is TRBV12-3 or TRBV12-4, with D possibly matching TRBD1 (5 bases). V dropped 7 bases and J dropped 11 bases, with 17 bases sitting between them. The CDR3 runs to 12 residues. The CDR3 sequence is CASTDGGELAFF. CDR3 sequence (DNA): TGTGCCAGCACCGATGGGGGGGAATTGGCTTTCTTT.

This chain joins TRBV29-1 and TRBJ2-5; a weak D match, TRBD2 (6 bases). The CDR3 has 14 amino acids. V lost 0 bases and J 9 bases, leaving 17 bases between the germline ends. Per germline, CDR1 SQVTM and CDR2 ANQGSEA. The CDR3 protein is CSVEEQLALGSQYF. DNA for the CDR3: TGCAGCGTTGAAGAACAACTAGCATTAGGGTCCCAGTACTTC.

This clone showed up just a few times. The V call is TRBV20-1, the J call TRBJ1-2; possibly TRBD1 for D (6 bases). The CDR3 contains 10 residues. From germline, CDR1 is DFQATT and CDR2 SNEGSKA (reference sequence). In DNA form, the CDR3 reads TGCGCGACAGGAGCAGATGGCTACACCTTC. Its translation is CATGADGYTF.

The gene calls are TRBV10-3 and TRBJ1-1, with TRBD1 matching over 8 bases. The length of the CDR3 is 13 residues. V gave up 4 bases and J gave up 4 bases; unmatched junction bases: 2. Germline V lookup: CDR1 ENHRY, CDR2 SYGVKD. The CDR3 here is CAISGDRSTEAFF. The CDR3 DNA is TGTGCCATCAGTGGGGACAGGTCCACTGAAGCTTTCTTT.

The genes are TRBV5-1 and TRBJ1-1; unclear D gene. V dropped 0 bases and J dropped 7 bases, with 10 bases sitting between them. This CDR3 contains 13 residues. Germline lookup yields CDR1 SGHRS and CDR2 YFSETQ. The CDR3 DNA follows: TGCGCCAGCAGCTTGGCCCCGAAGAGTGAAGCTTTCTTT. Translation: CASSLAPKSEAFF.

The CDR3 region has the DNA TGTGCCAGCAGCTTAGCACTAGCGGGAGCCGAGCAGTACTTC. Its translation: CASSLALAGAEQYF. This chain links TRBV7-9 with TRBJ2-7, with TRBD2 matching over 11 bases. Per germline, CDR1 SEHNR and CDR2 FQNEAQ (reference sequence). The CDR3 has 14 amino acids. With 0 bases clipped from V and 6 bases from J, the junction kept 1 base outside the gene matches.

This rearrangement joins TRBV6-5 to TRBJ2-1, with D tentatively TRBD2 (6 bases). The CDR3 spans 13 residues. V lost 5 bases and J lost 8, with 13 bases in between. The germline V gene encodes CDR1 MNHEY and CDR2 SVGAGI. CDR3 DNA: TGTGCCAGCAGTCTCGACCCGGGGGATGAGCAGTTCTTC. Translating gives CASSLDPGDEQFF.

The chain combines TRBV6-2 or TRBV6-3 with TRBJ2-7; 10 nucleotides agree with TRBD2. The germline gives CDR1 MNHEY, CDR2 SVGEGT. The ends lost 5 bases at V and 2 bases at J; junction bases unmatched: 9. CDR3 length: 16 residues. Here the CDR3 reads CASSRITSGTPYEQYF. In DNA form, the CDR3 reads TGTGCCAGCAGTCGAATTACTAGCGGGACTCCCTACGAGCAGTACTTC.

The chain recombines TRBV5-1 with TRBJ2-3; 7 nucleotides line up with TRBD2. V shed 0 bases, J shed 0 bases, and the junction held 4 bases outside the gene matches. This CDR3 region has 16 residues. The germline V gene encodes CDR1 SGHRS and CDR2 YFSETQ. The DNA for the CDR3 is TGCGCCAGCAGCTTGGGGCCAGCGGGGAGCACAGATACGCAGTATTTT. Its translation is CASSLGPAGSTDTQYF.

The chain uses TRBV11-2 and TRBJ2-7; TRBD1 matches 10 bases. The J segment lost 2 bases and the V segment lost 6 bases, leaving 4 bases of the junction unmatched. The CDR3 is 14 amino acids. From germline, CDR1 is SGHAT and CDR2 FQNNGV. The CDR3, as DNA: TGTGCCAGCAGTCCGGACAGGGGGGCCTACGAGCAGTACTTC. Translated, it gives CASSPDRGAYEQYF.

The rearrangement links TRBV25-1 to TRBJ2-1; D not certain. Deletions cut 7 bases from V and 5 bases from J, with 6 bases between. The V gene's germline CDR1 is MGHDK and CDR2 SYGVNS. The CDR3 has 11 amino acids. The CDR3 region has the DNA TGTGCCAGCACCCTTAACAATGAGCAGTTCTTC. Its protein is CASTLNNEQFF.

Here the CDR3 DNA reads TGTGCCAGCAGCTTACGGGCGGGGGGATCGTCGGGAGATACGCAGTATTTT. Translated, it gives CASSLRAGGSSGDTQYF. J is TRBJ2-3 and V is TRBV7-2; 8 nucleotides match TRBD2. The CDR3 spans 17 residues. Germline V lookup: CDR1 SGHTA, CDR2 FQGNSA. V was clipped by 2 bases and J by 5 bases; unmatched bases: 12.

The rearrangement uses TRBV13 and TRBJ1-5; possibly TRBD1 for D (5 bases). The CDR3 loop spans 14 amino acids. Germline V gene lookup returns CDR1 PRHDT and CDR2 FYEKMQ (reference sequence). Trimming removed 4 bases from V and 1 base from J, with 8 bases in between. The CDR3 is CASSSQGSNQPQHF. The DNA for the CDR3 is TGTGCCAGCAGCTCGCAGGGCAGCAATCAGCCCCAGCATTTT.

V is TRBV28 and J is TRBJ1-2; 7 bases match TRBD1. V lost 7 bases, J lost 7 bases, and 6 bases stayed unmatched. This CDR3 is 12 amino acids long. The germline V gene encodes CDR1 MDHEN and CDR2 SYDVKM. Here the CDR3 reads CASISDRVGYTF. CDR3 sequence (DNA): TGTGCCAGCATATCAGACAGGGTTGGCTACACCTTC.

This sequence joins TRBV11-2 and TRBJ1-2; maybe TRBD1 (5 bases). Trimming removed 5 bases from V and 6 bases from J, with 28 bases in between. The germline gives CDR1 SGHAT, CDR2 FQNNGV. The CDR3 is 18 residues long. The CDR3 DNA reads as TGTGCCAGCAGCCCGAGCCCGGGGGGATTGCGTATTTGGGATGGCTACACCTTC. Encoded protein: CASSPSPGGLRIWDGYTF. Drawing the rest from reference TRBV11-2 and TRBJ1-2, the complete variable domain is EAGVAQSPRYKIIEKRQSVAFWCNPISGHATLYWYQQILGQGPKLLIQFQNNGVVDDSQLPKDRFSAERLKGVDSTLKIQPAKLEDSAVYLCASSPSPGGLRIWDGYTFGSGTRLTVV.

J is TRBJ2-7 and V is TRBV5-4; D is possibly TRBD2 (6 bases). Germline values: CDR1 SGHNT, CDR2 YYREEE (reference sequence). CDR3 size: 14 residues. Trimming took off 4 bases at V and 6 bases at J, with 17 bases between the two ends. CDR3 nucleotides: TGTGCCAGCAGCCCGGAGGGCAGGGTCAGCGAGCAGTACTTC. It translates to CASSPEGRVSEQYF.

The chain recombines TRBV2 with TRBJ2-5, with D perhaps TRBD2 (6 bases). The CDR3 is 15 amino acids. Trimming shortened V by 4 bases and J by 5 bases, and 17 bases separated the two germline ends. CDR1 is SNHLY, CDR2 FYNNEI, per germline. The CDR3: CASSAGTWDRETQYF. DNA of the CDR3: TGTGCCAGCAGTGCCGGGACTTGGGACCGGGAGACCCAGTACTTC.

For this clone: Other nucleotide sequences from this sample produce the same CDR3. The chain uses TRBV19 and TRBJ2-1, with 7 bases matching TRBD2. Per germline, CDR1 LNHDA and CDR2 SQIVND (reference sequence). The CDR3 is 16 residues long. V was pared by 1 base and J by 0 bases, with 3 bases of the junction left unmatched. This chain's CDR3 is CASSIGAGSSYNEQFF. CDR3 coding DNA: TGTGCCAGTAGTATAGGAGCGGGGAGCTCCTACAATGAGCAGTTCTTC.

The rearrangement joins TRBV9 to TRBJ2-2; D remains unclear. Trimming pared 7 bases from V and 3 bases from J, leaving 10 bases between. Per germline, CDR1 SGDLS and CDR2 YYNGEE. This CDR3 contains 13 residues. This CDR3 is CASQVWDTGELFF. As DNA, the CDR3 is TGTGCCAGCCAGGTTTGGGACACCGGGGAGCTGTTTTTT.

The V gene is TRBV6-5, the J gene TRBJ2-2; TRBD1 matches at 7 bases. CDR3 length equals 13 residues. Germline trimming cut 7 bases from V and 5 bases from J; bases unmatched to any gene: 4. Germline V gives CDR1 MNHEY, CDR2 SVGAGI. The CDR3 DNA follows: TGTGCCAGCACCGACAGGGAAACCGGGGAGCTGTTTTTT. It specifies CASTDRETGELFF.

The J gene is TRBJ2-6, the V gene TRBV7-3; D gene unclear. V was pared by 7 bases and J by 0 bases, with 13 bases between. Germline V gene sequence: CDR1 SGHTA, CDR2 FQGTGA. The CDR3 length is 16 residues. The DNA of the CDR3 is TGTGCCAGCAACCAGGTCGGCTCCTCTGGGGCCAACGTCCTGACTTTC. Its protein is CASNQVGSSGANVLTF. The full variable domain, its missing parts supplied by reference TRBV7-3 and TRBJ2-6, is GAGVSQTPSNKVTEKGKYVELRCDPISGHTALYWYRQSLGQGPEFLIYFQGTGAADDSGLPNDRFFAVRPEGSVSTLKIQRTERGDSAVYLCASNQVGSSGANVLTFGAGSRLTVL.

V is TRBV6-5 and J is TRBJ2-5; maybe TRBD2 (6 bases). V lost 7 bases and J lost 5, with 20 bases in between. Per germline, CDR1 MNHEY and CDR2 SVGAGI. This CDR3 is built from 15 residues. The CDR3 sequence is CASKEGGNLRETQYF. In DNA form, the CDR3 reads TGTGCCAGCAAGGAGGGCGGGAACCTGAGGGAGACCCAGTACTTC.

The chain links TRBV7-2 to TRBJ1-2; TRBD1 is a possible D gene (6 bases). The CDR3 is 13 residues long. V was shortened by 3 bases and J by 5 bases, with 10 bases between the two germline ends. The germline V gene has CDR1 SGHTA and CDR2 FQGNSA. CDR3 region: CASSFLGGYGYTF. The CDR3 nucleotides are TGTGCCAGCAGCTTCCTAGGGGGTTATGGCTACACCTTC. The full variable domain, completed using reference TRBV7-2 and TRBJ1-2, is GAGVSQSPSNKVTEKGKDVELRCDPISGHTALYWYRQSLGQGLEFLIYFQGNSAPDKSGLPSDRFSAERTGGSVSTLTIQRTQQEDSAVYLCASSFLGGYGYTFGSGTRLTVV.